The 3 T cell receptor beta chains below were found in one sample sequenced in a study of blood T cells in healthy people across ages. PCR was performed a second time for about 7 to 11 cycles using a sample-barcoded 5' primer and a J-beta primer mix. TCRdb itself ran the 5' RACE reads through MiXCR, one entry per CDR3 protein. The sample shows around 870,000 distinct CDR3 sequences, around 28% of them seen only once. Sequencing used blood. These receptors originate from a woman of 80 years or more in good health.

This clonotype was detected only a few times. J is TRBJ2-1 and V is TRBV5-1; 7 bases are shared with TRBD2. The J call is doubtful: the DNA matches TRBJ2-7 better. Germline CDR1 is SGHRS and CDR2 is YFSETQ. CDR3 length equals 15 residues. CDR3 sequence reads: CASSLDGGGYNEQYF. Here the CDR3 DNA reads TGCGCCAGCAGCTTGGATGGCGGGGGTTACAATGAGCAGTACTTC.

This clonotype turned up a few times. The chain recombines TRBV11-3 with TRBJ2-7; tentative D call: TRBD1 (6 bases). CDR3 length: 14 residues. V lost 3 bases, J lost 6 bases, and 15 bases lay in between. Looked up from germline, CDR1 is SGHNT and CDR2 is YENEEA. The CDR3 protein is CASSFSGATSEQYF. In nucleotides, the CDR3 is TGTGCCAGCAGCTTTTCAGGGGCGACCTCCGAGCAGTACTTC.

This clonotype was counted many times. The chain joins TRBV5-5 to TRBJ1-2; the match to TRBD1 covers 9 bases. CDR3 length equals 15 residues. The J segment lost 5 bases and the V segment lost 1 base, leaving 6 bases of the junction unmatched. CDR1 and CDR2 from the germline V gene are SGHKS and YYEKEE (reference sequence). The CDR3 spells CASSLPGQGRYGYTF. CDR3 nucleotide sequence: TGTGCCAGCAGCTTGCCGGGACAGGGCAGATATGGCTACACCTTC.